This passage covers 24 T cell receptor beta chains from one sample sequenced in a study of T cell responses to AZD1222 COVID-19 vaccine. Assay used: immunoSEQ multiplex PCR; TCRdb lists only in-frame clones, some missing. The sample includes some 120,000 clones, roughly 91% of them seen just once. The sequencing here drew on peripheral blood, taken on day 0 of AZD1222 vaccination. The receptors derive from an adult in good health.

The sample holds one count of this clone. The chain recombines TRBV29-1 with TRBJ2-1, with D possibly TRBD2 on 5 matching bases. Germline-derived CDR1 and CDR2 are SQVTM and ANQGSEA. V lost 3 bases, J lost 1 base, and 13 bases lay in between. This CDR3 spans 15 amino acids. The CDR3, as DNA: TGCAGCGTTGAGACTACCCCAGATTCCTACAATGAGCAGTTCTTC. Amino acid sequence: CSVETTPDSYNEQFF.

CDR3 in DNA: TGTGCCAGCAGTGTCCAGAGGCAGCCCCAGCATTTT. This sequence encodes CASSVQRQPQHF. The chain carries TRBV12-3 or TRBV12-4 and TRBJ1-5, with D uncertain. CDR3 length: 12 amino acids. V lost 5 bases to trimming and J lost 7 bases, with 9 bases between them.

V is TRBV6-2 or TRBV6-3 and J is TRBJ2-7; D is unclear. Per germline, CDR1 MNHEY and CDR2 SVGEGT. Trimming pared 0 bases from V and 5 bases from J, leaving 11 bases between. This CDR3 has 14 residues. This chain's CDR3 is CASSYSARINEQYF. The CDR3 nucleotides read TGTGCCAGCAGTTACTCGGCCAGGATAAACGAGCAGTACTTC.

V is TRBV4-3 and J is TRBJ1-2; D is unresolved. With 0 bases removed from V and 6 bases from J, the gap between germline ends came to 17 bases. CDR3 length: 16 amino acids. Germline CDR1 reads LGHNA; CDR2 reads YSLEER. This CDR3 reads CASSQDRWTLRHGYTF. For the CDR3, the DNA is TGCGCCAGCAGCCAAGATAGGTGGACCCTCCGGCATGGCTACACCTTC.

This chain uses TRBV7-6 with TRBJ2-1, with D unresolved. The V end was cut by 5 bases, the J end by 0 bases, with 11 bases between. CDR3 length: 15 amino acids. CDR1 and CDR2 (germline): SGHVS, FNYEAQ. The CDR3 nucleotides are TGTGCCAGCAGCACGGGCCCGAGCTCCTACAATGAGCAGTTCTTC. Residues: CASSTGPSSYNEQFF. The complete variable domain, with remaining parts taken from reference TRBV7-6 and TRBJ2-1, reads GAGVSQSPRYKVTKRGQDVALRCDPISGHVSLYWYRQALGQGPEFLTYFNYEAQQDKSGLPNDRFSAERPEGSISTLTIQRTEQRDSAMYRCASSTGPSSYNEQFFGPGTRLTVL.

The chain is built from TRBV7-9 and TRBJ1-4; D remains ambiguous. The CDR3 totals 14 residues. CDR1 and CDR2 from the germline V gene are SEHNR and FQNEAQ (reference sequence). The V and J ends lost 4 bases and 3 bases respectively, with 9 bases between them. CDR3 bases: TGTGCCAGCAGCTCCGGCAGGCCTAATGAAAAACTGTTTTTT. It encodes CASSSGRPNEKLFF.

V usage is TRBV29-1 and J usage is TRBJ1-1, with unresolved D. This CDR3 has 12 residues. The germline V gene encodes CDR1 SQVTM and CDR2 ANQGSEA. Trimming took 5 bases from V and 1 from J, leaving 8 bases between them. CDR3 loop: CSVLRGNTEAFF. The CDR3 nucleotides are TGCAGCGTTCTGCGGGGGAACACTGAAGCTTTCTTT.

This chain joins TRBV10-2 and TRBJ1-5; TRBD1 matches at 7 bases. The junction had 4 bases not matched to a gene; V was cut back by 6 bases and J by 5 bases. The CDR3 totals 13 residues. Germline CDR1 reads WSHSY; CDR2 reads SAAADI. The CDR3 DNA reads TGCGCCAGCAGCCGGGACAGATATCAGCCCCAGCATTTT. This sequence encodes CASSRDRYQPQHF.

The chain has TRBV2 and TRBJ2-2; the D gene is possibly TRBD2 (5 bases). Germline V CDR1 and CDR2: SNHLY, FYNNEI. The CDR3 is 14 residues long. V dropped 7 bases and J dropped 4 bases, with 13 bases sitting between them. CDR3 amino acids: CASKGSVGTGELFF. The CDR3 region has the DNA TGTGCCAGCAAGGGTAGCGTCGGCACCGGGGAGCTGTTTTTT.

The J gene is TRBJ2-1, the V gene TRBV20-1; perhaps TRBD1 as D (5 bases). Germline CDR1 DFQATT, CDR2 SNEGSKA (reference sequence). Trimming cost V 6 bases and J 10 bases, with 13 bases left between them. CDR3 size: 11 residues. The CDR3 here is CSAKRGAEQFF. CDR3 nucleotide sequence: TGCAGTGCGAAAAGGGGCGCCGAGCAGTTCTTC.

DNA of the CDR3: TGTGCCAGCAGTTACTTACAGGGGGCGTACCACACTGAAGCTTTCTTT. It specifies CASSYLQGAYHTEAFF. This chain connects TRBV6-6 to TRBJ1-1; 9 bases fit TRBD1. J lost 3 bases, V lost 1 base, and 6 bases had no gene match. This CDR3 is 16 amino acids long. CDR1 and CDR2 (germline): MNHNY, SVGAGI (reference sequence).

The rearrangement joins TRBV18 to TRBJ1-6, with TRBD1 as a possible D gene (6 bases). The germline gives CDR1 KGHSH, CDR2 LQKENI. V was cut by 1 base and J by 8 bases, with 12 bases left in between. The CDR3 length is 15 residues. This CDR3 reads CASSPRNREDSPLHF. CDR3 sequence (DNA): TGTGCCAGCTCACCACGCAACAGGGAGGATTCACCCCTCCACTTT.

This chain links TRBV3-1 (or the pseudogene TRBV3-2) with TRBJ2-5; TRBD1 might be the D (5 bases). The CDR3 is made up of 15 amino acids. Per the germline V gene, CDR1 is LGHDT and CDR2 is YNNKEL (reference sequence). V shed 3 bases and J shed 1 base, with 12 bases lying between them. CDR3 sequence: CASSQSRTSQETQYF. The CDR3 DNA is TGTGCCAGCAGCCAGTCCCGGACATCCCAAGAGACCCAGTACTTC.

This chain links TRBV5-4 with TRBJ2-3, with a possible D match to TRBD1 (5 bases). The germline gives CDR1 SGHNT, CDR2 YYREEE (reference sequence). Trimming removed 2 bases at V and 0 bases at J, with 10 bases between. This CDR3 has 15 residues. The CDR3 loop reads CASSFYRTSTDTQYF. The DNA for the CDR3 is TGTGCCAGCAGCTTTTACAGGACGAGCACAGATACGCAGTATTTT.

J is TRBJ1-5 and V is TRBV7-2; D is uncertain. V gave up 3 bases and J gave up 4 bases, with 7 bases separating them. CDR3 size: 13 residues. Germline lookup yields CDR1 SGHTA and CDR2 FQGNSA. In DNA, the CDR3 is TGTGCCAGCAGCTTCGCATTTAATCAGCCCCAGCATTTT. Protein sequence: CASSFAFNQPQHF.

The chain links TRBV6-5 to TRBJ1-1; the D is unclear. The length of the CDR3 is 14 residues. The germline CDR1 and CDR2 sequences are MNHEY and SVGAGI. Trimming took 6 bases from V and 1 from J, leaving 12 bases between them. The CDR3 spells CASRRRQENTEAFF. The CDR3 DNA reads TGTGCCAGCAGACGCCGGCAGGAGAACACTGAAGCTTTCTTT.

The V gene is TRBV10-3, the J gene TRBJ1-1; 8 nucleotides line up with TRBD1. The CDR3 contains 15 residues. V gave up 5 bases and J gave up 4 bases; unmatched junction bases: 9. From germline, CDR1 is ENHRY and CDR2 SYGVKD. The CDR3 reads CAISNPGQGGTEAFF. For the CDR3, the DNA is TGTGCCATCAGTAACCCCGGACAGGGTGGCACTGAAGCTTTCTTT.

The gene calls are TRBV4-2 and TRBJ1-2; the D gene is possibly TRBD1 (5 bases). Germline CDR1 and CDR2: LGHNA and YNFKEQ. The CDR3 has 15 amino acids. The V end was cut by 4 bases, the J end by 3 bases, with 15 bases between. The CDR3 DNA reads as TGTGCCAGCAGCCGTCATTCGGGGGAGGACTATGGCTACACCTTC. Residues: CASSRHSGEDYGYTF.

This chain uses TRBV5-6 with TRBJ1-1; D gene unclear. With 1 base removed from V and 9 bases from J, the gap between germline ends came to 10 bases. The CDR3 spans 12 residues. Germline-derived CDR1 and CDR2 are SGHDT and YYEEEE. CDR3 nucleotide sequence: TGTGCCAGCAGCTTGTCTAACCGACAAGCTTTCTTT. This sequence encodes CASSLSNRQAFF.

V and J are TRBV12-3 or TRBV12-4 and TRBJ2-7; D tentatively fits TRBD1 or TRBD2 (5 bases each). The germline V and J ends were trimmed by 8 bases and 2 bases, with 10 bases remaining between them. There are 12 residues in the CDR3. CDR3 protein: CASGTGTYEQYF. DNA of the CDR3: TGTGCCAGCGGGACCGGGACCTACGAGCAGTACTTC.

The rearrangement uses TRBV27 and TRBJ2-7, with D unresolved. The CDR3 runs 12 residues. V lost 4 bases, J lost 5 bases, and 9 bases lay in between. Germline-derived CDR1 and CDR2 are MNHEY and SMNVEV (reference sequence). CDR3 amino acids: CASSSGIHEQYF. CDR3 bases: TGTGCCAGCAGTTCTGGTATCCACGAGCAGTACTTC.

The V and J genes are TRBV29-1 and TRBJ2-5; D might be TRBD1 (5 bases). The CDR3 is 13 amino acids. Germline V gene lookup returns CDR1 SQVTM and CDR2 ANQGSEA. Trimming cost V 1 base and J 5 bases, with 11 bases left between them. The CDR3 DNA reads TGCAGCGTTGAAGGTTCCCAGGGTGAGACCCAGTACTTC. It specifies CSVEGSQGETQYF.

J is TRBJ2-3 and V is TRBV5-1, with D perhaps TRBD2 (5 bases). The germline CDR1 and CDR2 sequences are SGHRS and YFSETQ. The V gene lost 3 bases and the J gene lost 4 bases, with 15 bases spanning the gap. The CDR3 consists of 15 residues. The CDR3 DNA is TGCGCCAGCAGCTCCACTAGACCCGGGGCAGATACGCAGTATTTT. Its protein product is CASSSTRPGADTQYF.

The chain links TRBV19 to TRBJ2-3; TRBD2 aligns across 7 bases. Germline V gene lookup returns CDR1 LNHDA and CDR2 SQIVND (reference sequence). This CDR3 region has 15 residues. Trimming took 3 bases from V and 5 from J; bases not matched to a gene: 8. This chain's CDR3 is CASSIFQRDRDTQYF. The CDR3 DNA is TGTGCCAGTAGTATTTTCCAGCGGGATCGAGATACGCAGTATTTT. The entire variable domain, with the rest obtained from reference TRBV19 and TRBJ2-3, is as follows: DGGITQSPKYLFRKEGQNVTLSCEQNLNHDAMYWYRQDPGQGLRLIYYSQIVNDFQKGDIAEGYSVSREKKESFPLTVTSAQKNPTAFYLCASSIFQRDRDTQYFGPGTRLTVL.